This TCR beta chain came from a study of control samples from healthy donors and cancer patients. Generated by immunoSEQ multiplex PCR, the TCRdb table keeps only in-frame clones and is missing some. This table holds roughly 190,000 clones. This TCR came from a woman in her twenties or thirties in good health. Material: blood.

In DNA form, the CDR3 reads TGTGCCAGCAGCTCGGACAGGGCGGACGGAAACACCATATATTTT. Its translation is CASSSDRADGNTIYF. This chain connects TRBV7-9 to TRBJ1-3; 8 bases are a match to TRBD1. V lost 4 bases and J lost 4; bases outside the gene matches: 6. Germline V gene data show CDR1 as SEHNR and CDR2 as FQNEAQ (reference sequence). The CDR3 contains 15 residues.